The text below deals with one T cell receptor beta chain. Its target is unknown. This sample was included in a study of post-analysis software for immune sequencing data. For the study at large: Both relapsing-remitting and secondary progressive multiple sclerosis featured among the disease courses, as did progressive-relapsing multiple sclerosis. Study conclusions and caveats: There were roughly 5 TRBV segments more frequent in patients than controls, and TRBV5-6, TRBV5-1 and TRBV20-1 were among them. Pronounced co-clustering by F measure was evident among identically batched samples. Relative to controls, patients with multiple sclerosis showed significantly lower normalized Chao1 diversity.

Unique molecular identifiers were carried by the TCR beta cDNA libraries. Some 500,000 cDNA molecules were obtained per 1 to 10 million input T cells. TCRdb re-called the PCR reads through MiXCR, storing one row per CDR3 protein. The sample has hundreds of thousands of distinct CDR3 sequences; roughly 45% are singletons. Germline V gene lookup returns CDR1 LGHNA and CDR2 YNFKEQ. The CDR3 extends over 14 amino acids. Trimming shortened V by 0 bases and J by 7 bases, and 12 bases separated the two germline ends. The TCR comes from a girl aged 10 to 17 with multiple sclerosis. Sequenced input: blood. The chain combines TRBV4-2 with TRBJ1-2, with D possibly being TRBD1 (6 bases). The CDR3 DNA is TGTGCCAGCAGCCAAGACTCAAGGGGGGGTGGCTACACCTTC. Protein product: CASSQDSRGGGYTF.